This paragraph reports one TCR beta chain. Antigen specificity is unknown. The entry originates in a study of blood T cells in healthy people across ages. For the second PCR, which ran for about 6 to 11 cycles, a sample-barcoded 5' primer and a J-beta primer mix were used. TCRdb re-analysed the 5' RACE reads in MiXCR, keeping a single row per CDR3 protein. The sample carries hundreds of thousands of distinct CDR3 sequences, under 45% recorded once. Regarding the study as a whole: Naive CD4+ cell counts and diversity both ran higher in long-lived than in aged donors. A roughly linear fall in TCR beta diversity per million T cells was seen with increasing age.

The clonotype comes from a man aged 55 to 70 in good health. The specimen was blood.

CDR3 loop: CASSPTGTGLSSYEQYF. The CDR3 bases are TGCGCCAGCAGCCCCACCGGGACAGGCTTGAGCTCCTACGAGCAGTACTTC. V is TRBV5-1 and J is TRBJ2-7, with 8 bases that match TRBD1. The germline V gene has CDR1 SGHRS and CDR2 YFSETQ. The CDR3 runs 17 residues. V trimming: 4 bases; J trimming: 0 bases; junction bases outside the gene matches: 12.